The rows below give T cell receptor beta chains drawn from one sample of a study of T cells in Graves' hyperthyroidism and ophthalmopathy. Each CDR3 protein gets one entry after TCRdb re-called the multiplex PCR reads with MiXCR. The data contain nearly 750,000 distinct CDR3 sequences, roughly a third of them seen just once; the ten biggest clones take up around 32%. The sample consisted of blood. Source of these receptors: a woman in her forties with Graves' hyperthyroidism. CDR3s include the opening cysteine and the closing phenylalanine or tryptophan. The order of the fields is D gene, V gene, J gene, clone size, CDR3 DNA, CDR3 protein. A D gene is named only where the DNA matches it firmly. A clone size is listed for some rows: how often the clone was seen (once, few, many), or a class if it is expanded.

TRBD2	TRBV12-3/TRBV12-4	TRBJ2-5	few	TGTGCCAGCACCCTACTCGCGGGGGGGCAGGAGACCCAGTACTTC	CASTLLAGGQETQYF
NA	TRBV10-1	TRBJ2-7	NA	TGCGCCAGCGGTCAGGGGAGCGAGCAGTACTTC	CASGQGSEQYF
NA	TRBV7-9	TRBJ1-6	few	TGTGCCAGCAGTTTATCCAGGTGGTCTAATTCACCCCTCCACTTT	CASSLSRWSNSPLHF
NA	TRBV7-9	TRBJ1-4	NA	TGTGCCGGCAGCTTTTCCCTGGACAGTGAAAAACTGTTTTTT	CAGSFSLDSEKLFF
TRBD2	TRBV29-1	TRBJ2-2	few	TGCAGCGTTGGCCAGGGGAGCGGGGGGCTGTTTTTT	CSVGQGSGGLFF
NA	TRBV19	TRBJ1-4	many	TGTGCCAGCACTCGGGGGGGGGAGGGCGAAAAACTGTTTTTT	CASTRGGEGEKLFF
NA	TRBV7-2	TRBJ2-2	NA	TGTGCCAGCAGCGGGGGGTCCGACACCGGGGAGCTGTTTTTT	CASSGGSDTGELFF
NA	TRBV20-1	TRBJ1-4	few	TGCAGTGCTAGAGCCCTGACAGAGGATGAAAAACTGTTTTTT	CSARALTEDEKLFF
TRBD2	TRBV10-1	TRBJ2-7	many	TGCGCCAGCAGTGAGTCGGGGAGGGCAGGGCAGCTCTACGAGCAGTACTTC	CASSESGRAGQLYEQYF
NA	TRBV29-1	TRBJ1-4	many	TGCAGCGTTGAAATCCGGGGAACTAATGAAAAACTGTTTTTT	CSVEIRGTNEKLFF
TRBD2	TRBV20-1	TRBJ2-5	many	TGCAGTGCTAGAGATCGTACTAGCGGGGTCGTAGCCCAGTACTTC	CSARDRTSGVVAQYF
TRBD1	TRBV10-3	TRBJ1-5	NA	TGTGCCATCAGGGACAGGGGGGGAAGCAATCAGCCCCAGCATTTT	CAIRDRGGSNQPQHF
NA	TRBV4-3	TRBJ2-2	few	TGCGCCAGCAGCCCCCAGCGTGGTAACACCGGGGAGCTGTTTTTT	CASSPQRGNTGELFF
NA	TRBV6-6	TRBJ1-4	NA	TGTGCCAGCGGGGGCAGCGTTAATGAAAAACTGTTTTTT	CASGGSVNEKLFF
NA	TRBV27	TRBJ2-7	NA	TGTGCCAGCAGTATCAACAGCCCGGGCGAGCAGTACTTC	CASSINSPGEQYF
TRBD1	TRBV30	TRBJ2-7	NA	TGTGCCTGGAGTGTAATCGCAGGGGGCTACGAGCAGTACTTC	CAWSVIAGGYEQYF
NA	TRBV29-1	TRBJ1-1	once	TGCAGCGTTGAGAGCGGGGGGTTCGACACTGAAGCTTTCTTT	CSVESGGFDTEAFF
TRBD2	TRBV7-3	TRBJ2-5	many	TGTGCCAGCAGCTTCGGGGGGATCGAGACCCAGTACTTC	CASSFGGIETQYF
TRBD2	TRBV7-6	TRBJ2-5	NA	TGTGCCAGCAGCTTAGAACTAGCGGGGGGCGGAAAAGAGACCCAGTACTTC	CASSLELAGGGKETQYF
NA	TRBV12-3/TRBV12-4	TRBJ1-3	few	TGTGCCAGCAGGGCTATAGGGGCTCTCTCTGGAAACACCATATATTTT	CASRAIGALSGNTIYF
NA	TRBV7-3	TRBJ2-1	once	TGTGCCAGCAGCTTAGGTCGGGAGTCGTACAATGAGCAGTTCTTC	CASSLGRESYNEQFF
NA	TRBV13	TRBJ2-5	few	TGTGCCAGCAGCTTACCCCTTGACGAGACCCAGTACTTC	CASSLPLDETQYF
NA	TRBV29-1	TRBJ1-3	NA	TGCAGCGTTGGAGGTGGTACAGGACCTCTCTCTGGAAACACCATATATTTT	CSVGGGTGPLSGNTIYF
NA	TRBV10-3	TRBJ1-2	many	TGTGCCATCAGTGAGTTGCTAGGTGGCTACACCTTC	CAISELLGGYTF
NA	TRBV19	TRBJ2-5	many	TGTGCCAGTAGTATGGGCATCGTTGGGGAGACCCAGTACTTC	CASSMGIVGETQYF
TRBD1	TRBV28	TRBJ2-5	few	TGTGCCAGCAGGGGAGACAGGGATCAAGAGACCCAGTACTTC	CASRGDRDQETQYF
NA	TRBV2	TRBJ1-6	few	TGTGCCAGCAGTTCAAAAAGGGGCGCATTAATTGGCGACAGGTCCAACCTCCACTTT	CASSSKRGALIGDRSNLHF
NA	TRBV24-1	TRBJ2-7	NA	TGTGCCACCAGTGAATGGACGGCCAACTACGAGCAGTACTTC	CATSEWTANYEQYF
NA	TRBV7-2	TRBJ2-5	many	TGTGCCAGCACCGCGGGACAGTATGAAGAGACCCAGTACTTC	CASTAGQYEETQYF
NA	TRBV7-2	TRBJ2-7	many	TGTGCTAGCAGCCTGGGATGGGGTTACGAGCAGTACTTC	CASSLGWGYEQYF
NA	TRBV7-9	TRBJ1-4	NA	TGTGCCAGCAGCTTGGCGCTGGGAACTAATGAAAAACTGTTTTTT	CASSLALGTNEKLFF
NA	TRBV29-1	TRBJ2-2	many	TGCAGCGTTGTCAGGCAGGGTGGGACTGGGGAGCTGTTTTTT	CSVVRQGGTGELFF
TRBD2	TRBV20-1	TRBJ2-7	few	TGCAGTGCTAGAAAACTGCGGGAGGGTAGCTCCTACGAGCAGTACTTC	CSARKLREGSSYEQYF
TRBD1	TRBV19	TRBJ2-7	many	TGTGCCAGTAGTCGGGGACAGGCACGCTCCTACGAGCAGTACTTC	CASSRGQARSYEQYF
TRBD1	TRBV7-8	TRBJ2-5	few	TGTGCCAGCAGCCGGACCGGGACAGGGTTTCCCCCGCAAGAGACCCAGTACTTC	CASSRTGTGFPPQETQYF
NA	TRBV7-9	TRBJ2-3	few	TGTGCCAGCTTACCGGGTTATTTT	CASLPGYF
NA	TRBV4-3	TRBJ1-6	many	TGCGCCAGCAGCCAAGATGCTGATTCACCCCTCCACTTT	CASSQDADSPLHF
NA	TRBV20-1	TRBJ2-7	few	TGCAGTGCTCGAACCCAGGACAGAAGCTCCTACGAGCAGTACTTC	CSARTQDRSSYEQYF
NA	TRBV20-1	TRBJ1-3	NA	TGCAGTGCTAAGACTGACTCTATATCGGGGCAGGGAGTGAACACCATATATTTT	CSAKTDSISGQGVNTIYF
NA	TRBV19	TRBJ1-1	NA	TGTGCCAGTAGTCTCGGAAGGGACGGGAACACTGAAGCTTTCTTT	CASSLGRDGNTEAFF
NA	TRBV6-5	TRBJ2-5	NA	TGTGCCAGCAGTTACGATTTGGAGACCCAGTACTTC	CASSYDLETQYF
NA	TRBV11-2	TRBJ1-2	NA	TGTGCCAGCAGCTTAGAACGCCTGGAAAACTATGGCTACACCTTC	CASSLERLENYGYTF
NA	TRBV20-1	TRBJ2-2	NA	TGCAGTGCTAGCGGCGGGGATTCCGGGGAGCTGTTTTTT	CSASGGDSGELFF